This is a list of T cell receptor beta chains from one sample in a study of CD8+CD57+ T cells in acquired aplastic anemia. TCRdb re-called the reads through MiXCR, storing one row per CDR3 protein. The repertoire has 190,000 or so distinct CDR3 sequences, approximately 57% of them found once; the top ten carry approximately 30%. Sequencing was carried out using sorted CD4+, CD8+, or CD8+CD57+ T cells (not recorded which) from PBMCs. These receptors came from a human donor in good health. The CDR3 runs from the conserved cysteine through the conserved F or W. D genes are given only for firm matches. Rows may omit the clone size; those that give it use once, few, many or a size class.

clone size	D gene	V gene	J gene	CDR3 protein	CDR3 DNA
NA	NA	TRBV9	TRBJ2-2	CASSVQDTGELFF	TGTGCCAGCAGCGTCCAAGACACCGGGGAGCTGTTTTTT
many	NA	TRBV10-3	TRBJ2-2	CAISESDTGELFF	TGTGCCATCAGTGAGTCAGACACCGGGGAGCTGTTTTTT
many	NA	TRBV7-9	TRBJ2-3	CASSFHGDTQYF	TGTGCCAGCAGCTTTCACGGGGATACGCAGTATTTT
NA	TRBD1	TRBV20-1	TRBJ1-1	CSAGQGRLNTEAFF	TGCAGTGCCGGACAGGGGCGTTTGAACACTGAAGCTTTCTTT
NA	TRBD2	TRBV29-1	TRBJ2-7	CSWGTSGYYEQYF	TGCAGCTGGGGGACTAGCGGGTACTACGAGCAGTACTTC
once	NA	TRBV15	TRBJ1-1	CATLRTNPSTEAFF	TGTGCCACCCTCCGGACCAACCCAAGCACTGAAGCTTTCTTT
NA	NA	TRBV4-1	TRBJ1-3	CASSQGYGSGNTIYF	TGTGCCAGCAGCCAGGGGTATGGCTCTGGAAACACCATATATTTT
NA	NA	TRBV20-1	TRBJ2-7	CSARGDEQYF	TGCAGTGCTCGAGGGGACGAGCAGTACTTC
many	NA	TRBV5-6	TRBJ2-4	CASSLTKNIQYF	TGTGCCAGCAGCTTAACCAAAAACATTCAGTACTTC
few	NA	TRBV20-1	TRBJ2-3	CSASKGVIENTQYF	TGCAGTGCTAGCAAGGGAGTTATCGAAAATACGCAGTATTTT
NA	NA	TRBV29-1	TRBJ1-1	CSVRWGDFNTEAFF	TGCAGCGTGCGTTGGGGGGACTTCAACACTGAAGCTTTCTTT
NA	NA	TRBV12-3/TRBV12-4	TRBJ1-6	CASSPTENNSPLHF	TGTGCCAGCAGTCCGACGGAAAATAATTCACCCCTCCACTTT
NA	NA	TRBV29-1	TRBJ2-5	CSVLRDFQETQYF	TGCAGCGTCCTCCGGGACTTCCAAGAGACCCAGTACTTC
NA	NA	TRBV5-1	TRBJ1-2	CASSEDRYGYTF	TGCGCCAGCAGCGAGGACAGATATGGCTACACCTTC
NA	NA	TRBV5-1	TRBJ1-2	CASSLDPAANYGYTF	TGCGCCAGCAGCTTGGATCCAGCAGCTAACTATGGCTACACCTTC
many	TRBD2	TRBV28	TRBJ2-1	CASSLPSGTDNEQFF	TGTGCCAGCAGTCTGCCCAGCGGGACGGACAATGAGCAGTTCTTC
NA	TRBD2	TRBV5-4	TRBJ2-7	CASSLGGTSGTYEQYF	TGTGCCAGCAGCCTTGGAGGGACTAGCGGGACCTACGAGCAGTACTTC
NA	NA	TRBV2	TRBJ1-4	CASSARNEKLFF	TGTGCCAGCAGTGCGAGAAATGAAAAACTGTTTTTT
NA	NA	TRBV6-5	TRBJ2-5	CASAPGTQETQYF	TGTGCCAGCGCCCCGGGGACACAAGAGACCCAGTACTTC
NA	NA	TRBV20-1	TRBJ1-5	CSASPRTGLPQHF	TGCAGTGCTAGTCCCCGTACGGGCCTGCCCCAGCATTTT
NA	TRBD1	TRBV20-1	TRBJ2-7	CSAPGGGGQGTSYEQYF	TGCAGTGCCCCTGGGGGGGGGGGACAGGGGACCTCCTACGAGCAGTACTTC
NA	NA	TRBV10-2	TRBJ2-1	CASSEVFVNEQFF	TGCGCCAGCAGTGAGGTGTTCGTGAATGAGCAGTTCTTC
many	NA	TRBV29-1	TRBJ1-3	CSVASATTGNTIYF	TGCAGCGTTGCGTCTGCGACGACTGGAAACACCATATATTTT
many	TRBD1	TRBV7-6	TRBJ1-1	CASSLGQGDTEAFF	TGTGCCAGCAGCTTAGGGCAGGGGGACACTGAAGCTTTCTTT
many	NA	TRBV24-1	TRBJ2-1	CATSVLDEQFF	TGTGCCACCAGTGTTCTTGATGAGCAGTTCTTC
NA	NA	TRBV11-3	TRBJ2-7	CASSLATHYEQYF	TGTGCCAGCAGCTTAGCGACCCACTACGAGCAGTACTTC
many	TRBD1	TRBV29-1	TRBJ2-7	CSVSQGSTYEQYF	TGCAGCGTCTCACAGGGGTCCACCTACGAGCAGTACTTC
few	TRBD2	TRBV7-9	TRBJ2-7	CASSLGWGLAEYEQYF	TGTGCCAGCAGCTTAGGGTGGGGTCTAGCGGAATACGAGCAGTACTTC
once	TRBD2	TRBV20-1	TRBJ2-7	CSAPGLRSFEQYF	TGCAGTGCCCCGGGACTACGCTCCTTCGAGCAGTACTTC
NA	NA	TRBV10-3	TRBJ1-3	CAISGVIGAGNTIYF	TGTGCCATCAGTGGGGTTATAGGGGCTGGAAACACCATATATTTT
NA	TRBD1	TRBV12-3/TRBV12-4	TRBJ2-3	CASSYFVARQGFTDTPYF	TGTGCCAGCAGTTACTTTGTTGCGAGACAGGGCTTCACAGATACGCCGTATTTT
many	NA	TRBV5-8	TRBJ2-1	CASFGTLGSEQFF	TGTGCCAGCTTTGGAACTCTCGGTAGTGAGCAGTTCTTC
NA	NA	TRBV20-1	TRBJ1-2	CSAREVQASGYTF	TGCAGTGCTAGAGAGGTGCAGGCGAGTGGCTACACCTTC
NA	NA	TRBV19	TRBJ1-2	CASIGNYGYTF	TGTGCCAGTATTGGGAACTATGGCTACACCTTC
many	TRBD1	TRBV12-3/TRBV12-4	TRBJ2-4	CASSPQPDRPQYF	TGTGCCAGCAGTCCCCAACCGGACAGGCCTCAGTACTTC
NA	NA	TRBV20-1	TRBJ2-1	CSADPDVRSYNEQFF	TGCAGTGCTGACCCCGATGTGCGGTCCTACAATGAGCAGTTCTTC
NA	TRBD1	TRBV29-1	TRBJ1-5	CSVGARGPQPQHF	TGCAGCGTTGGCGCAAGGGGGCCTCAGCCCCAGCATTTT
NA	TRBD1	TRBV2	TRBJ1-6	CASIRQGNSPLHF	TGTGCCAGCATCCGACAGGGGAATTCACCCCTCCACTTT
many	TRBD1	TRBV29-1	TRBJ2-7	CSVDPTGGSYEQYF	TGCAGCGTTGATCCGACAGGGGGTAGCTACGAGCAGTACTTC
many	TRBD2	TRBV5-1	TRBJ2-3	CASSIRTSGGLTDTQYF	TGCGCCAGCAGCATCAGGACTAGCGGGGGTCTAACAGATACGCAGTATTTT
NA	NA	TRBV2	TRBJ2-1	CASSASARSYNEQFF	TGTGCCAGCAGTGCTAGCGCCAGATCCTACAATGAGCAGTTCTTC
many	NA	TRBV7-2	TRBJ2-7	CASSLGTQAYEQYF	TGTGCCAGCAGCTTAGGGACGCAGGCCTACGAGCAGTACTTC
few	NA	TRBV7-8	TRBJ2-5	CASSFAGETQYF	TGTGCCAGCAGCTTTGCAGGGGAGACCCAGTACTTC
many	NA	TRBV7-3	TRBJ2-2	CASSFGTTGELFF	TGTGCCAGCAGCTTTGGTACAACCGGGGAGCTGTTTTTT
NA	TRBD2	TRBV19	TRBJ2-7	CASSSPGGTYEQYF	TGTGCCAGTAGTAGCCCGGGGGGGACCTACGAGCAGTACTTC
many	TRBD1	TRBV20-1	TRBJ1-1	CSARDDQGRGTEAFF	TGCAGTGCTAGAGATGATCAGGGCAGGGGGACTGAAGCTTTCTTT
few	TRBD1	TRBV2	TRBJ1-3	CASSEERYRGGNTIYF	TGTGCCAGCAGTGAAGAGCGCTACAGGGGGGGAAACACCATATATTTT
few	TRBD2	TRBV7-9	TRBJ2-7	CASSFPLAGGYEQYF	TGTGCCAGCAGCTTTCCTCTAGCGGGGGGATACGAGCAGTACTTC
NA	NA	TRBV20-1	TRBJ2-1	CSARRQSSYNEQFF	TGCAGTGCTAGACGCCAAAGCTCCTACAATGAGCAGTTCTTC
NA	TRBD1	TRBV7-8	TRBJ1-1	CASSRTGGLTEAFF	TGTGCCAGCAGCCGGACAGGGGGATTGACTGAAGCTTTCTTT
NA	TRBD1	TRBV6-2/TRBV6-3	TRBJ2-1	CASSSKSGTGGDEQFF	TGTGCCAGCAGTTCTAAATCCGGGACAGGGGGCGATGAGCAGTTCTTC
NA	NA	TRBV24-1	TRBJ2-1	CATSPTQGQYNEQFF	TGTGCCACCAGCCCAACCCAGGGGCAGTACAATGAGCAGTTCTTC
NA	TRBD1	TRBV24-1	TRBJ2-3	CATSDLRRQGPTDTQYF	TGTGCCACCAGTGATTTGCGCCGACAGGGTCCGACAGATACGCAGTATTTT
NA	NA	TRBV19	TRBJ2-2	CASSIEGGDGGELFF	TGTGCCAGTAGTATAGAAGGCGGGGATGGCGGGGAGCTGTTTTTT
NA	NA	TRBV7-3	TRBJ2-6	CASSPQRTVTGANVLTF	TGTGCCAGCAGCCCGCAGCGGACAGTAACTGGGGCCAACGTCCTGACTTTC
many	NA	TRBV6-2/TRBV6-3	TRBJ1-5	CASSYTGYNQPQHF	TGTGCCAGCAGTTACACGGGGTACAATCAGCCCCAGCATTTT
NA	NA	TRBV7-9	TRBJ1-1	CASSLAQTRNTEAFF	TGTGCCAGCAGCTTAGCTCAAACCCGAAACACTGAAGCTTTCTTT
once	TRBD2	TRBV10-2	TRBJ2-1	CASSPDKSLAGGPYNEQFF	TGCGCCAGCAGTCCAGACAAGAGCCTAGCGGGAGGCCCCTACAATGAGCAGTTCTTC
many	TRBD2	TRBV28	TRBJ2-1	CASSLGTSGEQFF	TGTGCCAGCAGTCTTGGGACTAGTGGTGAGCAGTTCTTC